This T cell receptor beta chain was retrieved from a study of cytomegalovirus exposure and HLA in healthy donors. About this clone itself: What it binds is not known.

The study, taken as a whole, reports: The study put 150 to 200 TCR beta chains on its list as cytomegalovirus-associated. For cytomegalovirus status, the classifier reportedly gave diagnoses with high specificity and sensitivity. Earlier findings revealed that most TCR beta V segments proved productive either about 87% or about 30% of the time. Researchers reportedly found TCR beta sequences accurately predicted most subjects' HLA-A and HLA-B alleles.

The PCR employed 60 Vbeta primers together with 13 Jbeta primers. The method was immunoSEQ multiplex PCR; TCRdb's version includes in-frame clones alone and lacks a portion of them. Found here are fewer than 100,000 clones, roughly 78% of them singletons; the top ten hold more than 0.6%. The CDR3 length is 16 residues. Looked up from germline, CDR1 is MNHEY and CDR2 is SVGAGI. V dropped 2 bases and J dropped 3 bases, with 14 bases sitting between them. The sequence derives from an older woman in good health and CMV-seronegative. The chain uses TRBV6-5 and TRBJ2-1; D is possibly TRBD2 (5 bases). Sequenced material: PBMCs. CDR3 bases: TGTGCCAGCAGTTACCTTAGGACGGGAAGCTACAATGAGCAGTTCTTC. This translates into CASSYLRTGSYNEQFF.